The 32 T cell receptor beta chains below all came from one sample that was sequenced in a study of identical twins. TCRdb re-analysed the 5' RACE reads in MiXCR, keeping a single row per CDR3 protein. In the table there are fewer than 800,000 distinct CDR3 sequences, under 8.5% of which are singletons. These sequences were also reported in another study, on yellow fever vaccine responses in identical twins.

The specimen sequenced was PBMCs. The receptors were gathered from a woman aged 18-29 years in good health.

V usage is TRBV7-9 and J usage is TRBJ2-3, with 10 bases that match TRBD2. Losses at the gene ends were 1 base for V and 3 bases for J; bases not matched to a gene: 7. Looked up from germline, CDR1 is SEHNR and CDR2 is FQNEAQ (reference sequence). This CDR3 spans 17 amino acids. The CDR3, as DNA: TGTGCCAGCAGCTTAGAAGGTAGCGGGGGGCCTACAGATACGCAGTATTTT. Translating gives CASSLEGSGGPTDTQYF. Full variable domain (remainder filled in from reference TRBV7-9 and TRBJ2-3): DTGVSQNPRHKITKRGQNVTFRCDPISEHNRLYWYRQTLGQGPEFLTYFQNEAQLEKSRLLSDRFSAERPKGSFSTLEIQRTEQGDSAMYLCASSLEGSGGPTDTQYFGPGTRLTVL.

In this sample, this clonotype turned up many times. This chain connects TRBV3-1 to TRBJ2-1, with 12 bases fitting TRBD2. Germline values: CDR1 LGHDT, CDR2 YNNKEL (reference sequence). V lost 2 bases and J lost 3; bases outside the gene matches: 5. The CDR3 has 17 residues. The CDR3 DNA reads as TGTGCCAGCAGCCAACCCAAACTAGCGGGAGGCTACAATGAGCAGTTCTTC. This codes for CASSQPKLAGGYNEQFF.

This clonotype was detected a few times. The genes are TRBV19 and TRBJ2-1; D unresolved. The germline CDR1 and CDR2 sequences are LNHDA and SQIVND (reference sequence). V lost 9 bases to trimming and J lost 2 bases, with 14 bases between them. The CDR3 is made up of 14 amino acids. CDR3 DNA sequence: TGTGCCAGCGCGGTATATTCAACCTACAATGAGCAGTTCTTC. It is translated as CASAVYSTYNEQFF.

The chain uses TRBV20-1 and TRBJ1-1; tentatively, D is TRBD1 (5 bases). In germline, CDR1 is DFQATT, CDR2 SNEGSKA (reference sequence). The CDR3 consists of 14 residues. V dropped 3 bases and J dropped 1 base, with 12 bases sitting between them. CDR3 nucleotides: TGCAGTGCTAGTCAGGGCGGGAAGAACACTGAAGCTTTCTTT. Its protein is CSASQGGKNTEAFF.

Many counts were recorded for this clonotype. The chain is built from TRBV4-2 and TRBJ2-7; D is possibly TRBD2 (5 bases). Germline loops: CDR1 LGHNA, CDR2 YNFKEQ. This CDR3 has 14 amino acids. V was cut by 4 bases and J by 4 bases, with 14 bases left in between. Written as DNA, the CDR3 is TGTGCCAGCAGCCCGACCCCTAGCAGTTACGAGCAGTACTTC. It specifies CASSPTPSSYEQYF.

J is TRBJ2-3 and V is TRBV7-6; D remains ambiguous. This CDR3 region has 12 residues. Germline values: CDR1 SGHVS, CDR2 FNYEAQ. The V end was cut by 3 bases, the J end by 14 bases, with 15 bases between. The CDR3 here is CASSFDGRRRYF. CDR3 sequence (DNA): TGTGCCAGCAGCTTCGATGGCAGAAGACGGTATTTT.

This sequence joins TRBV4-1 and TRBJ1-5; TRBD1 aligns across 9 bases. CDR3 size: 15 residues. Per the germline V gene, CDR1 is MGHRA and CDR2 is YSYEKL. The V gene end was trimmed by 2 bases and the J gene end by 9 bases; junction bases not matched to a gene: 8. The CDR3 DNA reads as TGCGCCAGCAGCCAATCGGACAGGGGTCCTTGGCCCCAGCATTTT. This encodes CASSQSDRGPWPQHF.

This clonotype has more than one count but fewer than ten. The V and J genes are TRBV27 and TRBJ2-7; 10 positions match TRBD2. The CDR3 is 15 amino acids. With 4 bases clipped from V and 3 bases from J, the junction kept 6 bases outside the gene matches. Germline CDR1 is MNHEY and CDR2 is SMNVEV (reference sequence). The CDR3 protein is CASSSASGSFYEQYF. The CDR3 coding sequence is TGTGCCAGCAGTTCGGCTAGCGGGAGCTTCTACGAGCAGTACTTC.

This clonotype was picked up many times. The rearrangement joins TRBV3-1 to TRBJ1-4, with D uncertain. Deletions cut 1 base from V and 7 bases from J, with 13 bases between. The CDR3 totals 15 residues. CDR1 is LGHDT and CDR2 is YNNKEL in the germline V gene (reference sequence). The CDR3 DNA follows: TGTGCCAGCAGCCAAGTTTTACCGCTTCCTGAAAAACTGTTTTTT. It encodes CASSQVLPLPEKLFF. Together with reference TRBV3-1 and TRBJ1-4, the CDR3 gives the full variable domain: DTAVSQTPKYLVTQMGNDKSIKCEQNLGHDTMYWYKQDSKKFLKIMFSYNNKELIINETVPNRFSPKSPDKAHLNLHINSLELGDSAVYFCASSQVLPLPEKLFFGSGTQLSVL.

A few counts support this clonotype. J is TRBJ2-5 and V is TRBV20-1, with TRBD1 identical over 8 bases. CDR3 length: 12 amino acids. Looked up from germline, CDR1 is DFQATT and CDR2 is SNEGSKA (reference sequence). The CDR3 sequence is CSRARGPETQYF. The DNA of the CDR3 is TGCAGCCGAGCCAGGGGGCCAGAGACCCAGTACTTC.

This clonotype was observed a few times. The chain recombines TRBV2 with TRBJ1-1, with D perhaps matching TRBD1 (6 bases). The germline V gene has CDR1 SNHLY and CDR2 FYNNEI. This CDR3 is 15 amino acids long. Deletions cut 6 bases from V and 7 bases from J, with 21 bases between. Written as DNA, the CDR3 is TGTGCCAGCAGCCGGACCCAGGGGACGCTGATTGAAGCTTTCTTT. Its translation: CASSRTQGTLIEAFF.

The chain links TRBV7-9 to TRBJ2-5; D is undetermined. V was trimmed by 5 bases and J by 0 bases, leaving 13 bases between them. Germline lookup yields CDR1 SEHNR and CDR2 FQNEAQ (reference sequence). The CDR3 sequence is 15 residues long. CDR3: CASSPGNVYQETQYF. The CDR3, as DNA: TGTGCCAGCAGCCCCGGCAATGTGTACCAAGAGACCCAGTACTTC.

This clonotype was detected only a few times. This chain joins TRBV27 and TRBJ2-1; D might be TRBD1 or TRBD2, each matching 5 bases. V was cut by 3 bases and J by 10 bases, with 13 bases left in between. The CDR3 length is 13 residues. Germline V lookup: CDR1 MNHEY, CDR2 SMNVEV (reference sequence). In nucleotides, the CDR3 is TGTGCCAGCAGTTTCGACGCAGGGAGAGAGCAGTTCTTC. This gives the protein CASSFDAGREQFF.

This rearrangement joins TRBV7-9 to TRBJ1-1; 9 bases agree with TRBD1. With V trimmed by 5 bases and J by 3 bases, 10 bases remained unmatched. This CDR3 region has 16 residues. Germline V gives CDR1 SEHNR, CDR2 FQNEAQ (reference sequence). The CDR3 loop reads CASSPGTGYGYTEAFF. The CDR3, as DNA: TGTGCCAGCAGCCCCGGGACAGGGTATGGGTACACTGAAGCTTTCTTT.

J is TRBJ1-1 and V is TRBV3-1, with D possibly being TRBD1 (6 bases). The CDR3 has 14 amino acids. Trimming took 3 bases from V and 4 from J, leaving 12 bases between them. The V gene's germline CDR1 is LGHDT and CDR2 YNNKEL (reference sequence). The CDR3 DNA sequence: TGTGCCAGCAGCCACGGGGGCCAGGTCACTGAAGCTTTCTTT. It is translated as CASSHGGQVTEAFF.

The rearrangement uses TRBV6-5 and TRBJ2-1; D is unresolved. The germline gives CDR1 MNHEY, CDR2 SVGAGI. The CDR3 runs 12 residues. Trimming took 6 bases from V and 9 from J, leaving 12 bases between them. CDR3 bases: TGTGCCAGCAGCGATCCGCTGGGTGAGCAGTTCTTC. Translating gives CASSDPLGEQFF.

A few counts support this clonotype. V and J are TRBV6-5 and TRBJ1-6; no clear D. This CDR3 has 14 amino acids. V was shortened by 3 bases and J by 7 bases, with 10 bases between the two germline ends. Looked up from germline, CDR1 is MNHEY and CDR2 is SVGAGI. The CDR3 protein is CASSYSGQNSPLHF. CDR3 bases: TGTGCCAGCAGTTATTCAGGCCAAAATTCACCCCTCCACTTT.

The V call is TRBV6-4, the J call TRBJ2-3; D possibly corresponds to TRBD2 (6 bases). The CDR3 totals 14 residues. Trimming took 6 bases from V and 2 from J, leaving 12 bases between them. Germline lookup yields CDR1 MRHNA and CDR2 SNTAGT. CDR3 protein: CASSVRETTDTQYF. In DNA, the CDR3 is TGTGCCAGCAGCGTTCGGGAGACCACAGATACGCAGTATTTT.

This clonotype was seen at least ten times. This chain links TRBV12-5 with TRBJ2-5; 7 nucleotides align to TRBD2. Looked up from germline, CDR1 is LGHNT and CDR2 is FRNRAP. Germline trimming cut 7 bases from V and 4 bases from J; bases unmatched to any gene: 6. CDR3 length: 13 residues. The CDR3: CASAATSRETQYF. In DNA, the CDR3 is TGTGCTAGTGCCGCGACTAGCAGAGAGACCCAGTACTTC.

This clonotype was picked up many times. The chain employs TRBV2 and TRBJ2-3; unclear D gene. The CDR3 runs 12 residues. V lost 4 bases to trimming and J lost 5 bases, with 7 bases between them. CDR1 and CDR2 (germline): SNHLY, FYNNEI. The CDR3 bases are TGTGCCAGCAGTGCAACAGAAGATACGCAGTATTTT. Its translation is CASSATEDTQYF.

The chain recombines TRBV5-1 with TRBJ1-2, with D tentatively TRBD1 (6 bases). The CDR3 consists of 17 residues. Looked up from germline, CDR1 is SGHRS and CDR2 is YFSETQ. Trimming took off 0 bases at V and 3 bases at J, with 18 bases between the two ends. As DNA, the CDR3 is TGCGCCAGCAGCTTGGGGGACAAGTCGAAAGGCCACTATGGCTACACCTTC. Translating gives CASSLGDKSKGHYGYTF. The full variable domain, rest sourced from reference TRBV5-1 and TRBJ1-2, is KAGVTQTPRYLIKTRGQQVTLSCSPISGHRSVSWYQQTPGQGLQFLFEYFSETQRNKGNFPGRFSGRQFSNSRSEMNVSTLELGDSALYLCASSLGDKSKGHYGYTFGSGTRLTVV.

The table lists this clonotype with a few counts. The chain links TRBV7-8 to TRBJ2-5; 14 positions match TRBD2. The CDR3 runs 17 residues. The V segment lost 1 base and the J segment 5 bases; nucleotides outside the gene matches: 6. Germline V CDR1 and CDR2: SGHVS, FQNEAQ. CDR3 residues: CASSLGGTSGSRETQYF. As DNA, the CDR3 is TGTGCCAGCAGCTTAGGGGGGACTAGCGGGAGCCGGGAGACCCAGTACTTC.

This clonotype was detected many times. The rearrangement uses TRBV7-9 and TRBJ2-1; TRBD1 is a possible D gene (6 bases). Per the germline V gene, CDR1 is SEHNR and CDR2 is FQNEAQ (reference sequence). The CDR3 sequence is 15 residues long. Trimming shortened V by 5 bases and J by 4 bases, and 15 bases separated the two germline ends. CDR3 in amino acids: CASSPPGALYNEQFF. The CDR3, as DNA: TGTGCCAGCAGCCCCCCAGGGGCCCTATACAATGAGCAGTTCTTC.

The table lists this clonotype with a few counts. CDR3 bases: TGTGCCAGCAGCAGCTCCGGGACAGGGGCTCTTTGGGGTGATGGCTACACCTTC. It codes for CASSSSGTGALWGDGYTF. The chain carries TRBV27 and TRBJ1-2; 10 nucleotides agree with TRBD1. CDR3 length: 18 residues. CDR1 is MNHEY, CDR2 SMNVEV, per germline (reference sequence). The V and J ends lost 6 bases and 6 bases, in that order; junction bases with no gene match: 19.

Many counts were recorded for this clonotype. The rearrangement links TRBV12-3 or TRBV12-4 to TRBJ1-1; D may be TRBD1 (5 bases). Trimming pared 5 bases from V and 4 bases from J, leaving 17 bases between. The length of the CDR3 is 15 residues. CDR3 loop: CASSPAPGSGTEAFF. The CDR3 region has the DNA TGTGCCAGCAGTCCTGCCCCAGGGAGTGGCACTGAAGCTTTCTTT.

The V and J genes are TRBV28 and TRBJ1-1; 10 nucleotides line up with TRBD1. J gave up 9 bases and V 7 bases, and 5 bases lay outside the gene matches. CDR3 length: 12 residues. Germline loops: CDR1 MDHEN, CDR2 SYDVKM. Here the CDR3 DNA reads TGTGCCAGCACCGACAGGGGGCTGCAAGCTTTCTTT. Translating it yields CASTDRGLQAFF.

This clonotype was seen a few times. The chain links TRBV29-1 to TRBJ2-1, with 10 bases lining up with TRBD2. The CDR3 totals 17 residues. V shed 4 bases, J shed 4 bases, and the junction held 13 bases outside the gene matches. Per the germline V gene, CDR1 is SQVTM and CDR2 is ANQGSEA. DNA of the CDR3: TGCAGCGTTGGAGCAGCGGGAGGGCCCTCAAAATACAATGAGCAGTTCTTC. Translation gives CSVGAAGGPSKYNEQFF.

This clonotype appeared many times. This chain joins TRBV12-3 or TRBV12-4 and TRBJ2-6; D uncertain. The length of the CDR3 is 16 residues. V dropped 6 bases and J dropped 0 bases, with 12 bases sitting between them. The CDR3 loop reads CASSSPHSSGANVLTF. The CDR3 region has the DNA TGTGCCAGCAGCTCCCCCCACAGCTCTGGGGCCAACGTCCTGACTTTC.

This sequence joins TRBV20-1 and TRBJ2-1; perhaps D is TRBD1 or TRBD2 (5 bases each). The CDR3 has 15 amino acids. The ends were cut back, 0 bases at V and 8 bases at J, with 17 bases in the middle. The germline gives CDR1 DFQATT, CDR2 SNEGSKA (reference sequence). CDR3 in DNA: TGCAGTGCTAGAGATGTCGGGACCCCCGGCGATGAGCAGTTCTTC. Its protein is CSARDVGTPGDEQFF.

J is TRBJ1-6 and V is TRBV4-1, with 8 positions matching TRBD1. The ends lost 2 bases at V and 7 bases at J; junction bases unmatched: 4. Germline CDR1 reads MGHRA; CDR2 reads YSYEKL. CDR3 size: 15 residues. The CDR3 spells CASSQSGQGNSPLHF. The CDR3, as DNA: TGCGCCAGCAGCCAATCCGGACAGGGAAATTCACCCCTCCACTTT.

This clonotype showed up just a few times. This sequence joins TRBV25-1 and TRBJ1-2, with 12 bases identical to TRBD1. The CDR3 has 16 residues. The J segment lost 3 bases and the V segment lost 4 bases, leaving 6 bases of the junction unmatched. The germline V gene has CDR1 MGHDK and CDR2 SYGVNS. Here the CDR3 reads CASSASGTGGDYGYTF. The CDR3 nucleotides read TGTGCCAGCAGTGCATCCGGGACAGGGGGCGACTATGGCTACACCTTC.

This clonotype was observed a handful of times. V and J are TRBV13 and TRBJ2-2, with D maybe TRBD2 (5 bases). V dropped 1 base and J dropped 7 bases, with 13 bases sitting between them. Germline loops: CDR1 PRHDT, CDR2 FYEKMQ (reference sequence). The CDR3 has 15 amino acids. For the CDR3, the DNA is TGTGCCAGCAGCTTAGCGGGGTTCCGAAACGGGGAGCTGTTTTTT. It specifies CASSLAGFRNGELFF.